One sample yielded the 28 T cell receptor beta chains listed below, sequenced in a study of blood T cell repertoires in COVID-19. TCRdb's copy holds only in-frame clones and misses some; the assay was immunoSEQ multiplex PCR. The sample has some 270,000 clones, 75% to 90% seen once. Material for sequencing was peripheral blood. These receptors all come from a man between 45 and 60 years old with acute or convalescent COVID-19.

V usage is TRBV5-4 and J usage is TRBJ2-1; 7 bases line up with TRBD2. Germline CDR1 SGHNT, CDR2 YYREEE (reference sequence). The ends lost 4 bases at V and 2 bases at J; junction bases unmatched: 6. CDR3 length: 15 residues. The CDR3 nucleotides are TGTGCCAGCAGCGGCGGGGGAGGGGCCTACAATGAGCAGTTCTTC. Translation: CASSGGGGAYNEQFF.

This clone is a singleton in its sample. The chain employs TRBV10-3 and TRBJ2-7; 7 nucleotides line up with TRBD2. The CDR3 contains 15 residues. V shed 0 bases, J shed 4 bases, and the junction held 6 bases outside the gene matches. CDR1 and CDR2 from the germline V gene are ENHRY and SYGVKD. The chain's CDR3 is CAISESGGDHYEQYF. The CDR3 DNA sequence: TGTGCCATCAGTGAGTCGGGGGGGGACCATTACGAGCAGTACTTC.

The chain carries TRBV10-3 and TRBJ1-4, with D uncertain. With 6 bases removed from V and 3 bases from J, the gap between germline ends came to 8 bases. The CDR3 runs to 13 residues. Looked up from germline, CDR1 is ENHRY and CDR2 is SYGVKD. Here the CDR3 DNA reads TGTGCCATCAGGACGGGGTCTAATGAAAAACTGTTTTTT. It is translated as CAIRTGSNEKLFF.

The rearrangement uses TRBV18 and TRBJ2-3; 7 positions match TRBD2. The CDR3 runs to 15 residues. Germline loops: CDR1 KGHSH, CDR2 LQKENI. Trimming took 6 bases from V and 5 from J; bases not matched to a gene: 11. In DNA, the CDR3 is TGTGCCAGCTCGCGCGTCCGGGACTACCGAGATACGCAGTATTTT. It encodes CASSRVRDYRDTQYF.

This chain connects TRBV19 to TRBJ1-5; the match to TRBD1 covers 9 bases. The CDR3 is made up of 18 amino acids. CDR1 is LNHDA and CDR2 is SQIVND in the germline V gene (reference sequence). The V gene end was trimmed by 7 bases and the J gene end by 0 bases; junction bases not matched to a gene: 13. The CDR3 region is CASKKGTGTLYSNQPQHF. For the CDR3, the DNA is TGTGCCAGTAAAAAAGGGACAGGGACCCTTTATAGCAATCAGCCCCAGCATTTT.

The V call is TRBV9, the J call TRBJ2-7; 9 nucleotides line up with TRBD1. The CDR3 has 15 amino acids. From germline, CDR1 is SGDLS and CDR2 YYNGEE. V lost 0 bases, J lost 1 base, and 2 bases stayed unmatched. The CDR3 loop is CASSVGGTGSYEQYF. The CDR3, as DNA: TGTGCCAGCAGCGTAGGAGGGACAGGGTCCTACGAGCAGTACTTC. Filled out from reference TRBV9 and TRBJ2-7, the complete variable domain reads DSGVTQTPKHLITATGQRVTLRCSPRSGDLSVYWYQQSLDQGLQFLIQYYNGEERAKGNILERFSAQQFPDLHSELNLSSLELGDSALYFCASSVGGTGSYEQYFGPGTRLTVT.

The chain couples TRBV5-1 to TRBJ1-4; TRBD1 matches at 11 bases. CDR3 size: 16 residues. The germline V gene has CDR1 SGHRS and CDR2 YFSETQ. V shed 4 bases and J 5 bases; nucleotides not matched to a gene: 7. The CDR3 DNA sequence: TGCGCCAGCAGCCCCGGGACAGGGGGGTTAAATGAAAAACTGTTTTTT. This encodes CASSPGTGGLNEKLFF.

CDR3 protein: CATTSRDQPQHF. The CDR3 DNA reads TGTGCCACCACCTCACGGGATCAGCCCCAGCATTTT. This chain joins TRBV19 and TRBJ1-5; D unclear. Germline-derived CDR1 and CDR2 are LNHDA and SQIVND (reference sequence). This CDR3 has 12 residues. Trimming took 10 bases from V and 5 from J, leaving 12 bases between them.

The sample holds one count of this clone. The chain employs TRBV3-1 (or the pseudogene TRBV3-2) and TRBJ2-3; TRBD2 matches at 14 bases. Trimming removed 3 bases from V and 5 bases from J; junction bases left unmatched: 1. The V gene's germline CDR1 is LGHDT and CDR2 YNNKEL (reference sequence). The CDR3 runs to 15 residues. CDR3 sequence reads: CASSHGTSGGDTQYF. The DNA of the CDR3 is TGTGCCAGCAGCCATGGGACTAGCGGGGGAGATACGCAGTATTTT.

The gene calls are TRBV5-5 and TRBJ1-4, with D tentatively TRBD1 (5 bases). This CDR3 spans 13 amino acids. V dropped 3 bases and J dropped 13 bases, with 16 bases sitting between them. CDR1 and CDR2 (germline): SGHKS, YYEKEE (reference sequence). The CDR3 region is CASSSSQGYGLFF. CDR3 DNA: TGTGCCAGCAGCTCGTCCCAGGGCTACGGACTGTTTTTT. The whole variable domain, remainder taken from reference TRBV5-5 and TRBJ1-4, is DAGVTQSPTHLIKTRGQQVTLRCSPISGHKSVSWYQQVLGQGPQFIFQYYEKEERGRGNFPDRFSARQFPNYSSELNVNALLLGDSALYLCASSSSQGYGLFFGSGTQLSVL.

The V gene is TRBV2, the J gene TRBJ2-5, with D possibly being TRBD1 (6 bases). There are 14 residues in the CDR3. Looked up from germline, CDR1 is SNHLY and CDR2 is FYNNEI. V lost 6 bases and J 1 base, leaving 12 bases between the germline ends. The CDR3: CASRETGPQETQYF. The DNA of the CDR3 is TGTGCCAGCAGGGAAACAGGGCCCCAAGAGACCCAGTACTTC.

The chain recombines TRBV24-1 with TRBJ2-1; D possibly corresponds to TRBD2 (5 bases). The ends were cut back, 4 bases at V and 7 bases at J, with 19 bases in the middle. Looked up from germline, CDR1 is KGHDR and CDR2 is SFDVKD. The CDR3 totals 16 residues. The CDR3 DNA reads as TGTGCCACCAGTGACCCCATGGGCCGGACGGGGAATGAGCAGTTCTTC. Its protein is CATSDPMGRTGNEQFF.

The chain recombines TRBV10-1 with TRBJ2-2; D unclear. With 6 bases removed from V and 2 bases from J, the gap between germline ends came to 10 bases. The CDR3 is 14 residues long. CDR1 and CDR2 (germline): WNHNN, SYGVQD (reference sequence). This CDR3 is CASRFDTNTGELFF. In DNA, the CDR3 is TGCGCCAGCAGGTTCGACACCAACACCGGGGAGCTGTTTTTT.

The rearrangement links TRBV12-3 or TRBV12-4 to TRBJ1-2; 8 nucleotides agree with TRBD1. The J segment lost 2 bases and the V segment lost 10 bases, leaving 6 bases of the junction unmatched. This CDR3 spans 13 amino acids. The CDR3 sequence: CATSDRANYGYTF. The CDR3 DNA reads TGTGCCACTTCGGACAGGGCGAACTATGGCTACACCTTC.

The table lists this clone with a count of one. V is TRBV12-3 or TRBV12-4 and J is TRBJ1-4; D might be TRBD1 (5 bases). V was shortened by 6 bases and J by 8 bases, with 13 bases between the two germline ends. The CDR3 contains 13 residues. The CDR3 region has the DNA TGTGCCAGCAGACCAGGGATAGAAGAAAAACTGTTTTTT. Translation gives CASRPGIEEKLFF.

The V gene is TRBV7-8, the J gene TRBJ2-7; TRBD1 is a possible D gene (5 bases). The V end lost 5 bases, the J end lost 0 bases, and 11 bases lay between the germline ends. The CDR3 has 14 amino acids. Germline CDR1 reads SGHVS; CDR2 reads FQNEAQ. Here the CDR3 reads CASSPETASYEQYF. The CDR3 DNA reads as TGTGCCAGCAGCCCGGAGACAGCCTCCTACGAGCAGTACTTC.

This chain links TRBV11-2 with TRBJ1-2; D might be TRBD1 (5 bases). This CDR3 contains 14 residues. Germline CDR1 is SGHAT and CDR2 is FQNNGV. V lost 5 bases, J lost 8 bases, and 18 bases lay in between. The CDR3 loop is CASSPNRAGLGYTF. DNA of the CDR3: TGTGCCAGCAGCCCCAACCGGGCAGGGTTGGGCTACACCTTC.

The chain links TRBV5-8 to TRBJ1-1; D gene ambiguous. Germline V gene data show CDR1 as SGHTS and CDR2 as YDEGEE. Trimming removed 4 bases from V and 0 bases from J, with 10 bases in between. There are 14 residues in the CDR3. CDR3 bases: TGTGCCAGCAGCCTTATCCTTTTGAACACTGAAGCTTTCTTT. It encodes CASSLILLNTEAFF.

The chain is built from TRBV3-1 (or the pseudogene TRBV3-2) and TRBJ1-3, with a weak D call TRBD1 (6 bases). The germline V gene encodes CDR1 LGHDT and CDR2 YNNKEL (reference sequence). The V gene lost 1 base and the J gene lost 6 bases, with 13 bases spanning the gap. The CDR3 spans 15 residues. The CDR3 DNA reads as TGTGCCAGCAGCCAAGTTACAGGGAGCACAAACACCATATATTTT. This codes for CASSQVTGSTNTIYF.

This chain joins TRBV7-6 and TRBJ1-4; D is uncertain. The CDR3 totals 15 residues. Trimming pared 9 bases from V and 4 bases from J, leaving 18 bases between. Germline V gives CDR1 SGHVS, CDR2 FNYEAQ. CDR3: CAREKRKGFNEKLFF. CDR3 sequence (DNA): TGTGCCAGGGAGAAGAGGAAAGGCTTTAATGAAAAACTGTTTTTT.

V is TRBV25-1 and J is TRBJ2-7; tentatively, D is TRBD1 (5 bases). Germline V gives CDR1 MGHDK, CDR2 SYGVNS. The CDR3 is made up of 12 amino acids. The germline V and J ends were trimmed by 5 bases and 3 bases, with 8 bases remaining between them. The CDR3 loop is CASSRTNYEQYF. The CDR3 DNA reads as TGTGCCAGCAGTCGGACAAACTACGAGCAGTACTTC.

The chain uses TRBV9 and TRBJ1-2; 7 nucleotides match TRBD1. Germline assignment: CDR1 SGDLS and CDR2 YYNGEE. This CDR3 is 15 amino acids long. With V trimmed by 0 bases and J by 2 bases, 4 bases remained unmatched. CDR3 region: CASSVGGGANYGYTF. The CDR3 coding sequence is TGTGCCAGCAGCGTAGGAGGGGGCGCAAACTATGGCTACACCTTC.

The chain is built from TRBV27 and TRBJ1-1, with D uncertain. V was trimmed by 3 bases and J by 4 bases, leaving 12 bases between them. The CDR3 is 14 residues long. The germline gives CDR1 MNHEY, CDR2 SMNVEV (reference sequence). CDR3 residues: CASSLRPSGTEAFF. In nucleotides, the CDR3 is TGTGCCAGCAGTTTGCGGCCCTCCGGCACTGAAGCTTTCTTT.

The rearrangement joins TRBV24-1 to TRBJ1-2; tentative D call: TRBD1 (6 bases). Trimming cost V 7 bases and J 8 bases, with 19 bases left between them. Looked up from germline, CDR1 is KGHDR and CDR2 is SFDVKD. The length of the CDR3 is 14 residues. For the CDR3, the DNA is TGTGCCACCAGGGGACCGGGACCTCAGGGGGGCTACACCTTC. It codes for CATRGPGPQGGYTF.

The V call is TRBV5-4, the J call TRBJ2-2; 8 nucleotides agree with TRBD1. V was clipped by 4 bases and J by 2 bases; unmatched bases: 7. The CDR3 spans 16 residues. Germline lookup yields CDR1 SGHNT and CDR2 YYREEE (reference sequence). CDR3 amino acids: CASSGRTGLNTGELFF. DNA for the CDR3: TGTGCCAGCAGCGGGAGGACAGGGCTCAACACCGGGGAGCTGTTTTTT.

The chain combines TRBV6-6 with TRBJ1-1; maybe TRBD1 (6 bases). V gave up 3 bases and J gave up 11 bases, with 22 bases separating them. CDR1 and CDR2 from the germline V gene are MNHNY and SVGAGI (reference sequence). CDR3 size: 15 residues. CDR3 sequence reads: CASSYSTGPTFVAFF. In nucleotides, the CDR3 is TGTGCCAGCAGTTATTCCACAGGGCCGACGTTCGTGGCTTTCTTT.

The rearrangement links TRBV5-1 to TRBJ2-1, with TRBD2 matching 11 bases. The V and J ends lost 5 bases and 7 bases, in that order; junction bases with no gene match: 8. The CDR3 runs to 15 residues. Germline values: CDR1 SGHRS, CDR2 YFSETQ. CDR3 nucleotides: TGCGCCAGCAGATATAGCGGGGGGGCCGAGAATGAGCAGTTCTTC. This translates into CASRYSGGAENEQFF.

V usage is TRBV9 and J usage is TRBJ1-2; unclear D gene. V was trimmed by 0 bases and J by 1 base, leaving 13 bases between them. In germline, CDR1 is SGDLS, CDR2 YYNGEE. This CDR3 has 16 residues. CDR3 sequence (DNA): TGTGCCAGCAGCGTAGGCACCCCAGCGTATAACTATGGCTACACCTTC. Amino acid sequence: CASSVGTPAYNYGYTF.